This T cell receptor beta chain came from a study of technical replicates of blood from a handful of donors (dated by TCRdb to about 2017). Between the V and J ends, shortened by 4 bases and 0 bases respectively, the junction contains 13 bases. The CDR3 goes from the cysteine to the phenylalanine over 15 residues. Just CDR3 DNA is preserved here, 45 bases in frame from base 1. CDR1 and CDR2, looked up from the germline V gene (reference sequence), are MNHEY and SMNVEV. Library preparation employed the immunoSEQ multiplex PCR assay. Imported from immuneACCESS, the table was reduced by TCRdb to in-frame sequences with V and J called. These copies leave out some clones; in studies compared against another copy, an unresolved V gene accounts for under half, and the cause of the remainder is not known. For this sample there are fewer than 95,000 clones; roughly 94% appear just once. 0.2% to 0.3% of the sample is held by the ten biggest clonotypes.

Turning to this clone: This clone's antigen is unknown. Base qualities are missing; no much larger clone stands one base away.

The V gene is TRBV27 and the J gene is TRBJ2-7; perhaps TRBD1 is the D gene, with 5 bases matching. The receptor's source is a human donor in good health. Sample: T cells isolated from PBMCs. Here the CDR3 is given as CASSSSTAGSYEQYF. The DNA sequence follows: TGTGCCAGCAGTTCCTCGACAGCCGGCTCCTACGAGCAGTACTTC.